The 30 T cell receptor beta chains below all came from one sample that was sequenced in a study of shared clonotypes between healthy human individuals. Assay used: immunoSEQ multiplex PCR; TCRdb lists only in-frame clones, some missing. The sample lists over a million clones, about 75% seen once, with 1.4% in the top ten. The sequenced sample consisted of memory CD4+ T cells sorted from blood. Subset: CD45RA-negative fraction. The source is a man aged 18 to 30 in good health.

The chain couples TRBV5-1 to TRBJ2-7; unclear D gene. V was cut by 2 bases and J by 6 bases, with 12 bases left in between. The CDR3 length is 13 residues. Germline V gene lookup returns CDR1 SGHRS and CDR2 YFSETQ. The CDR3 nucleotides read TGCGCCAGCAGCTTCCTTGAGTGGGGCGAGCAGTACTTC. Translating gives CASSFLEWGEQYF. Full variable domain (outside the CDR3, taken from reference TRBV5-1 and TRBJ2-7): KAGVTQTPRYLIKTRGQQVTLSCSPISGHRSVSWYQQTPGQGLQFLFEYFSETQRNKGNFPGRFSGRQFSNSRSEMNVSTLELGDSALYLCASSFLEWGEQYFGPGTRLTVT.

V is TRBV10-2 and J is TRBJ1-2; possibly TRBD1 for D (5 bases). CDR1 is WSHSY, CDR2 SAAADI, per germline. The CDR3 is made up of 11 amino acids. The V end was cut by 8 bases, the J end by 6 bases, with 10 bases between. DNA for the CDR3: TGCGCCAGCTCGGGGACGGATGGCTACACCTTC. Protein: CASSGTDGYTF.

The V and J genes are TRBV7-2 and TRBJ1-3, with D maybe TRBD1 (6 bases). The V and J ends lost 8 bases and 8 bases respectively, with 22 bases between them. The CDR3 length is 15 residues. The germline CDR1 and CDR2 sequences are SGHTA and FQGNSA. The chain's CDR3 is CASVRTGTPTDTIYF. CDR3 bases: TGTGCCAGCGTACGAACCGGGACACCGACGGACACCATATATTTT.

The rearrangement uses TRBV28 and TRBJ2-3, with 9 bases aligning to TRBD2. CDR1 is MDHEN and CDR2 is SYDVKM in the germline V gene. Unmatched junction bases numbered 4, after V lost 5 bases and J lost 1 base. The CDR3 consists of 15 residues. The CDR3 loop is CASSNSGGGTDTQYF. The CDR3 nucleotides are TGTGCCAGCAGTAATAGCGGGGGCGGCACAGATACGCAGTATTTT.

The V and J genes are TRBV21-1 and TRBJ2-6; TRBD1, the table's D call, lacks a check against the DNA. TRBV21-1 is given as a pseudogene. The CDR3 has 17 residues. The CDR3, as DNA: TGTGCCAGCAGAACCGGGACAGCGCTCTCTGGGGCCAACGTCCTGACTTTC. Translation gives CASRTGTALSGANVLTF.

This rearrangement joins TRBV11-2 to TRBJ2-1; 9 bases map to TRBD1. The CDR3 loop spans 16 amino acids. CDR1 SGHAT and CDR2 FQNNGV come from the germline V gene. J lost 3 bases, V lost 1 base, and 4 bases had no gene match. CDR3 sequence: CASSLVWTGDYNEQFF. The DNA for the CDR3 is TGTGCCAGCAGCTTAGTGTGGACAGGGGACTACAATGAGCAGTTCTTC.

This clone was detected only once. V gene TRBV6-6 combines with J gene TRBJ2-7; D gene unclear. V gave up 8 bases and J gave up 3 bases, with 5 bases separating them. The CDR3 is 10 amino acids. The germline gives CDR1 MNHNY, CDR2 SVGAGI (reference sequence). The CDR3 loop is CASGDYEQYF. Written as DNA, the CDR3 is TGTGCCAGCGGAGACTACGAGCAGTACTTC.

This chain joins TRBV7-8 and TRBJ2-7; D not resolved. Germline values: CDR1 SGHVS, CDR2 FQNEAQ. V lost 2 bases and J lost 0, with 8 bases in between. The CDR3 contains 14 residues. In DNA, the CDR3 is TGTGCCAGCAGCTTACCCCAAACCTCCTACGAGCAGTACTTC. Protein product: CASSLPQTSYEQYF.

This clone was found a few times. The CDR3 spells CASSANRDQPQHF. The CDR3 bases are TGTGCCAGCTCAGCAAATAGGGATCAGCCCCAGCATTTT. This rearrangement joins TRBV18 to TRBJ1-5; no reliable D call. The CDR3 runs to 13 residues. Germline loops: CDR1 KGHSH, CDR2 LQKENI. Trimming took 5 bases from V and 5 from J, leaving 10 bases between them.

V is TRBV10-3 and J is TRBJ1-2; D gene ambiguous. Germline CDR1 is ENHRY and CDR2 is SYGVKD. This CDR3 spans 13 amino acids. With 8 bases removed from V and 0 bases from J, the gap between germline ends came to 10 bases. This CDR3 is CAIAMEANYGYTF. For the CDR3, the DNA is TGTGCCATCGCTATGGAGGCTAACTATGGCTACACCTTC.

This clone has a handful of counts. CDR3 DNA: TGTGCCACCAGCAGAGATCACGGAGGGCTGGAGCTGTTTTTT. Amino acids: CATSRDHGGLELFF. The chain links TRBV15 to TRBJ2-2, with a tentative D call TRBD2 (6 bases). Germline V lookup: CDR1 LNHNV, CDR2 YYDKDF (reference sequence). The CDR3 is 14 amino acids. Trimming shortened V by 0 bases and J by 10 bases, and 12 bases separated the two germline ends. Filled out from reference TRBV15 and TRBJ2-2, the complete variable domain reads DAMVIQNPRYQVTQFGKPVTLSCSQTLNHNVMYWYQQKSSQAPKLLFHYYDKDFNNEADTPDNFQSRRPNTSFCFLDIRSPGLGDTAMYLCATSRDHGGLELFFGEGSRLTVL.

V is TRBV18 and J is TRBJ2-3, with unresolved D. CDR1 KGHSH and CDR2 LQKENI come from the germline V gene. The CDR3 runs to 14 residues. V gave up 3 bases and J gave up 4 bases, with 11 bases separating them. CDR3 region: CASSPQNRPDTQYF. In nucleotides, the CDR3 is TGTGCCAGCTCACCTCAGAACCGCCCAGATACGCAGTATTTT.

Concerning this clone: Since a much larger clone is just one base distant, this may be a read error. This chain connects TRBV25-1 to TRBJ1-4; maybe TRBD1 (6 bases). This CDR3 has 17 amino acids. The germline V gene has CDR1 MGHDK and CDR2 SYGVNS. This chain's CDR3 is CAGSEWGPGGRVEKLFF. The CDR3 bases are TGTGCCGGCAGTGAATGGGGGCCTGGGGGGCGTGTTGAAAAACTGTTTTTT. Filled out from reference TRBV25-1 and TRBJ1-4, the complete variable domain reads EADIYQTPRYLVIGTGKKITLECSQTMGHDKMYWYQQDPGMELHLIHYSYGVNSTEKGDLSSESTVSRIRTEHFPLTLESARPSHTSQYLCAGSEWGPGGRVEKLFFGSGTQLSVL.

The chain couples TRBV2 to TRBJ2-1, with 12 bases fitting TRBD2. This CDR3 has 17 amino acids. The germline V gene has CDR1 SNHLY and CDR2 FYNNEI. The trim removed 7 bases at V and 10 bases at J, leaving 17 bases unmatched. CDR3 sequence: CASMVASGRARAKEQFF. CDR3 in DNA: TGTGCCAGCATGGTGGCTAGCGGGAGGGCGAGGGCAAAAGAGCAGTTCTTC.

This clone was seen many times. The chain has TRBV5-1 and TRBJ2-5; 9 bases agree with TRBD2. The V and J ends lost 4 bases and 4 bases, in that order; junction bases with no gene match: 5. CDR1 and CDR2 from the germline V gene are SGHRS and YFSETQ. CDR3 length equals 14 residues. The CDR3 reads CASSTSGGLETQYF. The CDR3 DNA follows: TGCGCCAGCAGCACCAGCGGGGGGTTAGAGACCCAGTACTTC.

This chain joins TRBV15 and TRBJ1-2; 10 nucleotides align to TRBD1. This CDR3 has 15 amino acids. Germline V gene sequence: CDR1 LNHNV, CDR2 YYDKDF (reference sequence). The V and J ends lost 2 bases and 4 bases, in that order; junction bases with no gene match: 4. CDR3: CATSRSGTGVYGYTF. DNA of the CDR3: TGTGCCACCAGCAGATCCGGGACAGGGGTCTATGGCTACACCTTC.

The V and J genes are TRBV25-1 and TRBJ2-7; 10 bases fit TRBD2. Germline CDR1 MGHDK, CDR2 SYGVNS. The junction had 6 bases not matched to a gene; V was cut back by 3 bases and J by 7 bases. This CDR3 is built from 14 residues. The CDR3: CASSDRLAGGEQYF. The CDR3 DNA sequence: TGTGCCAGCAGTGATCGACTAGCGGGCGGGGAGCAGTACTTC.

The table lists this clone with a count of one. This rearrangement joins TRBV2 to TRBJ2-1; a possible D gene is TRBD2 (6 bases). Germline CDR1 and CDR2: SNHLY and FYNNEI. Trimming cost V 6 bases and J 6 bases, with 21 bases left between them. The CDR3 spans 16 residues. The chain's CDR3 is CASRAELASLSNEQFF. The CDR3 nucleotides are TGTGCCAGCAGAGCAGAACTAGCAAGCTTGTCCAATGAGCAGTTCTTC.

At least ten counts were recorded for this clone. The gene calls are TRBV19 and TRBJ2-5, with 10 bases aligning to TRBD2. V shed 4 bases and J 5 bases; nucleotides not matched to a gene: 4. Germline V gene lookup returns CDR1 LNHDA and CDR2 SQIVND (reference sequence). This CDR3 is built from 14 residues. In nucleotides, the CDR3 is TGTGCCAGTAGTAAAGGACTAGCGGCGGAGACCCAGTACTTC. It yields the protein CASSKGLAAETQYF. The entire variable domain, with the rest obtained from reference TRBV19 and TRBJ2-5, is as follows: DGGITQSPKYLFRKEGQNVTLSCEQNLNHDAMYWYRQDPGQGLRLIYYSQIVNDFQKGDIAEGYSVSREKKESFPLTVTSAQKNPTAFYLCASSKGLAAETQYFGPGTRLLVL.

The V and J genes are TRBV5-1 and TRBJ2-7, with 8 positions matching TRBD1. CDR1 is SGHRS, CDR2 YFSETQ, per germline. This CDR3 is built from 14 residues. V was pared by 0 bases and J by 3 bases, with 2 bases of the junction left unmatched. The DNA for the CDR3 is TGCGCCAGCAGCTTGGGGACAGGGAACTACGAGCAGTACTTC. It translates to CASSLGTGNYEQYF.

This clone was detected only a few times. J is TRBJ2-2 and V is TRBV5-1, with D unclear. The CDR3 runs 14 residues. Per germline, CDR1 SGHRS and CDR2 YFSETQ. The V and J ends lost 7 bases and 1 base respectively, with 11 bases between them. CDR3 sequence: CASGGEVNTGELFF. As DNA, the CDR3 is TGCGCCAGCGGTGGTGAGGTGAACACCGGGGAGCTGTTTTTT.

The chain combines TRBV7-9 with TRBJ2-7; the match to TRBD1 covers 8 bases. Germline values: CDR1 SEHNR, CDR2 FQNEAQ (reference sequence). The V gene end was trimmed by 1 base and the J gene end by 4 bases; junction bases not matched to a gene: 12. This CDR3 is 17 amino acids long. The CDR3 DNA reads as TGTGCCAGCAGCTTAGAATATAGTTGGACAGGGCTATACGAGCAGTACTTC. This codes for CASSLEYSWTGLYEQYF.

The chain couples TRBV11-2 to TRBJ2-7; possibly TRBD2 for D (6 bases). V dropped 0 bases and J dropped 6 bases, with 15 bases sitting between them. CDR3 length equals 15 residues. In germline, CDR1 is SGHAT, CDR2 FQNNGV. DNA for the CDR3: TGTGCCAGCAGCTTAGATTTTGGGACTGGACGCGAGCAGTACTTC. Translated, it gives CASSLDFGTGREQYF.

The V call is TRBV29-1, the J call TRBJ1-2, with 7 bases aligning to TRBD1. In germline, CDR1 is SQVTM, CDR2 ANQGSEA. Trimming took 3 bases from V and 8 from J; bases not matched to a gene: 9. The CDR3 length is 13 residues. The CDR3 region is CSVEGLTGSGYTF. CDR3 nucleotide sequence: TGCAGCGTTGAGGGCCTGACAGGGTCAGGCTACACCTTC.

The gene calls are TRBV6-5 and TRBJ1-3; D not resolved. Germline-derived CDR1 and CDR2 are MNHEY and SVGAGI. V lost 0 bases, J lost 0 bases, and 6 bases lay in between. The CDR3 runs 15 residues. The CDR3 is CASSYSRVSGNTIYF. The CDR3 nucleotides are TGTGCCAGCAGTTACTCGCGGGTCTCTGGAAACACCATATATTTT.

This rearrangement joins TRBV5-6 to TRBJ2-2; TRBD1 matches 7 bases. The CDR3 runs 15 residues. J was trimmed by 5 bases and V by 1 base; bases with no gene match: 5. Germline values: CDR1 SGHDT, CDR2 YYEEEE. The CDR3 region has the DNA TGTGCCAGCAGCTTGTTGACAGGGATGACCGGGGAGCTGTTTTTT. Translated, it gives CASSLLTGMTGELFF.

The chain uses TRBV13 and TRBJ1-1; D is uncertain. The CDR3 contains 15 residues. From germline, CDR1 is PRHDT and CDR2 FYEKMQ (reference sequence). The V gene lost 6 bases and the J gene lost 0 bases, with 14 bases spanning the gap. The CDR3 region is CASSRDGKMNTEAFF. The DNA for the CDR3 is TGTGCCAGCAGTCGCGACGGAAAAATGAACACTGAAGCTTTCTTT. Together with reference TRBV13 and TRBJ1-1, the CDR3 gives the full variable domain: AAGVIQSPRHLIKEKRETATLKCYPIPRHDTVYWYQQGPGQDPQFLISFYEKMQSDKGSIPDRFSAQQFSDYHSELNMSSLELGDSALYFCASSRDGKMNTEAFFGQGTRLTVV.

V gene TRBV27 combines with J gene TRBJ1-4; possibly TRBD1 for D (5 bases). Trimming left V 3 bases short and J 2 bases short, with 10 bases between. Germline V CDR1 and CDR2: MNHEY, SMNVEV (reference sequence). The CDR3 runs 15 residues. The CDR3 loop is CASSFQGTTNEKLFF. Written as DNA, the CDR3 is TGTGCCAGCAGTTTTCAGGGAACGACTAATGAAAAACTGTTTTTT.

This clone turned up a few times. The chain combines TRBV4-1 with TRBJ1-4, with D perhaps TRBD1 (5 bases). V lost 2 bases to trimming and J lost 11 bases, with 12 bases between them. Germline V lookup: CDR1 MGHRA, CDR2 YSYEKL. The CDR3 is made up of 13 amino acids. This chain's CDR3 is CASSQKGARKLFF. Written as DNA, the CDR3 is TGCGCCAGCAGCCAAAAAGGGGCACGCAAACTGTTTTTT.

This clone was seen repeatedly, ten times or more. CDR3: CASREWLTDGYTF. As DNA, the CDR3 is TGTGCCAGCAGGGAATGGCTGACGGATGGCTACACCTTC. The chain joins TRBV6-1 to TRBJ1-2; D call uncertain. V lost 6 bases and J 6 bases, leaving 14 bases between the germline ends. The CDR3 covers 13 residues. Germline CDR1 and CDR2: MNHNS and SASEGT.